This T cell receptor (beta chain) is from a study of cytomegalovirus exposure and HLA in healthy donors. Study-level information: About 85 million unique TCR sequences came from HLA-typed donors in an early release.

Whole-study findings and limits: Earlier analysis yielded a pattern in which most TCR beta V segments were productive about 90% or about 30% of the time. The HLA-A and HLA-B alleles of most subjects were reportedly predicted accurately from TCR beta sequences. Associated with cytomegalovirus, according to the listing, were some 150 TCR beta chains.

The study ran its PCR with 60 Vbeta and 13 Jbeta primers. The data were produced by immunoSEQ multiplex PCR, yet TCRdb's version contains in-frame clones alone and is incomplete. The table has 200,000 to 250,000 clones, around 80% seen once. Notes on this clone: Its antigen is undetermined.

Sequencing was done on a sample of PBMCs. The TCR was taken from a man aged 18 to 30 in good health and CMV-seronegative.

The DNA of the CDR3 is TGTGCCAGCAGTGAAGCGAGACAGGGGAGGGGTGAGCAGTTCTTC. It codes for CASSEARQGRGEQFF. The V and J genes are TRBV6-1 and TRBJ2-1, with TRBD1 as a possible D gene (8 bases). CDR1 and CDR2 (germline): MNHNS, SASEGT. The length of the CDR3 is 15 residues. Trimming pared 0 bases from V and 9 bases from J, leaving 15 bases between.